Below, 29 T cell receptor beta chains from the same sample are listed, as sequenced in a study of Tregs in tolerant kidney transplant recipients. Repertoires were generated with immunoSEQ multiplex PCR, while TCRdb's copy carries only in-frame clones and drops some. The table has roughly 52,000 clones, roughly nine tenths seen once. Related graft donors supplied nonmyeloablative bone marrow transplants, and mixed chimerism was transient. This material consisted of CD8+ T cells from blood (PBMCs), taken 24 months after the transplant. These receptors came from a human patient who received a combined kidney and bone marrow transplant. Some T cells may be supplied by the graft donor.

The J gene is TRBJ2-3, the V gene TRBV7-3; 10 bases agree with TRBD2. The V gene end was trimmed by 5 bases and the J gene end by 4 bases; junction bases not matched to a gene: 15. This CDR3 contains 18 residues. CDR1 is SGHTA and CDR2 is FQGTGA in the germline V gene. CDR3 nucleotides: TGTGCCAGCAGCACCCATCACGGGCTAGCGGGGGAAGCAGATACGCAGTATTTT. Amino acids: CASSTHHGLAGEADTQYF.

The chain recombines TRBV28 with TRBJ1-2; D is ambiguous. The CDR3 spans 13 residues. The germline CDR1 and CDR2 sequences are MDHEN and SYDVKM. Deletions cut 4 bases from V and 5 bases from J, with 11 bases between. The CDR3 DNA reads TGTGCCAGCAGTTCCGGGGTCGGTTATGGCTACACCTTC. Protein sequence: CASSSGVGYGYTF.

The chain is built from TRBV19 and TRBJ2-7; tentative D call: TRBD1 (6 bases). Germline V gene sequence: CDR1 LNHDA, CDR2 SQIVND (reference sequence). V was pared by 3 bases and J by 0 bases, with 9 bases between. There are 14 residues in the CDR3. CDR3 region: CASSIADSSYEQYF. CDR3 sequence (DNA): TGTGCCAGTAGTATTGCGGACAGCTCCTACGAGCAGTACTTC.

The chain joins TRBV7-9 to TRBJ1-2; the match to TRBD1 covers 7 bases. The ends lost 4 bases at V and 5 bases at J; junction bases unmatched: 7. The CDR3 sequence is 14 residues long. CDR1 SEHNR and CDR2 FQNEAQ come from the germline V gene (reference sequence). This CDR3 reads CASSSPGQSYGYTF. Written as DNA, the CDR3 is TGTGCCAGCAGCTCGCCGGGACAGTCGTATGGCTACACCTTC.

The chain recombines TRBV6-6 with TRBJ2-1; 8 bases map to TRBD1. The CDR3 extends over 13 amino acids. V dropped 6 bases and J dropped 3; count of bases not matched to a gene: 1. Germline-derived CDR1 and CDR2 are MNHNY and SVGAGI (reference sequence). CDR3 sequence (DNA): TGTGCCAGCAGGACAGGGGACTACAATGAGCAGTTCTTC. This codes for CASRTGDYNEQFF.

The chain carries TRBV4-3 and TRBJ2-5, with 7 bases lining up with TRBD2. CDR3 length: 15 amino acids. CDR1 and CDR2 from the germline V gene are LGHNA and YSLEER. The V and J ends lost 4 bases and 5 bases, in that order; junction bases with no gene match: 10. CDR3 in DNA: TGCGCCAGCAGCCGCAGACTAGCCCGGGAGGAGACCCAGTACTTC. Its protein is CASSRRLAREETQYF.

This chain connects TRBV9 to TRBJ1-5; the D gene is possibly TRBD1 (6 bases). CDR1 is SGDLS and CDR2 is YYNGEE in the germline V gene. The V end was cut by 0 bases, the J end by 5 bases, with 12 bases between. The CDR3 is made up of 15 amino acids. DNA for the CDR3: TGTGCCAGCAGCGTAGGGGAAACAGGGTATCAGCCCCAGCATTTT. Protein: CASSVGETGYQPQHF.

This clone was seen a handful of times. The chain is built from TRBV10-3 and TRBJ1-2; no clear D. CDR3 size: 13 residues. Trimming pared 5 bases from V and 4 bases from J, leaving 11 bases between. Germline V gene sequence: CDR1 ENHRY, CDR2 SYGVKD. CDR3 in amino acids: CAISPGGRYGYTF. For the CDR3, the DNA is TGTGCCATCAGTCCGGGAGGGCGCTATGGCTACACCTTC.

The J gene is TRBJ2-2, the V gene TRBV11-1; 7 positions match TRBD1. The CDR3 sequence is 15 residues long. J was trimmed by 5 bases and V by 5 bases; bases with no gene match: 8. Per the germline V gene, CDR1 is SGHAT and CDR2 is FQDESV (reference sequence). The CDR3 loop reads CASSPGTVGTGELFF. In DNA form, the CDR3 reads TGTGCCAGCAGCCCAGGGACAGTGGGGACCGGGGAGCTGTTTTTT.

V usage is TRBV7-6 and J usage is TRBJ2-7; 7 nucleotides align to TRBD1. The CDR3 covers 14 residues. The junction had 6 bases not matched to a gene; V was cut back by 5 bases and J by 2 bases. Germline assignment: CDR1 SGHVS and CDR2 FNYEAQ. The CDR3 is CASSARQGPYEQYF. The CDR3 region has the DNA TGTGCCAGCAGCGCCCGACAGGGTCCCTACGAGCAGTACTTC.

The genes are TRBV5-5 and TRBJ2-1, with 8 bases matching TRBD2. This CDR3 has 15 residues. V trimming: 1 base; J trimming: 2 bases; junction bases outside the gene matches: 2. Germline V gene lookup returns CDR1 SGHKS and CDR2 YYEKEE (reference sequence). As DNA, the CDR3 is TGTGCCAGCAGCTTGAGGACTAGCACCTACAATGAGCAGTTCTTC. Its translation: CASSLRTSTYNEQFF.

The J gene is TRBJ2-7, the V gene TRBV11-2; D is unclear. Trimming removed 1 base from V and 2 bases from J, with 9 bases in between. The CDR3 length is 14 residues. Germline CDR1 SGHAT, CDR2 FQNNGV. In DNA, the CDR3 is TGTGCCAGCAGCTTAGGCGACACCACCTACGAGCAGTACTTC. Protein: CASSLGDTTYEQYF. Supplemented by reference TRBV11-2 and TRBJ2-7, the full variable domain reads EAGVAQSPRYKIIEKRQSVAFWCNPISGHATLYWYQQILGQGPKLLIQFQNNGVVDDSQLPKDRFSAERLKGVDSTLKIQPAKLEDSAVYLCASSLGDTTYEQYFGPGTRLTVT.

The chain's CDR3 is CASSSGLHEQYF. The CDR3 coding sequence is TGTGCCAGCAGTTCGGGACTACACGAGCAGTACTTC. This chain joins TRBV27 and TRBJ2-7; 7 nucleotides line up with TRBD2. V shed 4 bases, J shed 5 bases, and the junction held 2 bases outside the gene matches. Per the germline V gene, CDR1 is MNHEY and CDR2 is SMNVEV (reference sequence). This CDR3 has 12 amino acids.

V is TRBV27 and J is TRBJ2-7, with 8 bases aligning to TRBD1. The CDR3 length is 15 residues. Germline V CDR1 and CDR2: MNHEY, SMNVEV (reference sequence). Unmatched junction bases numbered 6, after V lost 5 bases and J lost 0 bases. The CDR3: CASSTSGTGSYEQYF. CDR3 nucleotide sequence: TGTGCCAGCAGTACCTCCGGGACAGGCTCCTACGAGCAGTACTTC.

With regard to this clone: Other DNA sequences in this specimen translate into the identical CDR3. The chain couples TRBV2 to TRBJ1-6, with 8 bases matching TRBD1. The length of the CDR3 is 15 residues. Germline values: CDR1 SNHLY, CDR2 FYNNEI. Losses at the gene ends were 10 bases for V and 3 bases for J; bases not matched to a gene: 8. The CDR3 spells CATRTGTGYNSPLHF. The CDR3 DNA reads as TGTGCCACCCGGACCGGGACAGGCTATAATTCACCCCTCCACTTT.

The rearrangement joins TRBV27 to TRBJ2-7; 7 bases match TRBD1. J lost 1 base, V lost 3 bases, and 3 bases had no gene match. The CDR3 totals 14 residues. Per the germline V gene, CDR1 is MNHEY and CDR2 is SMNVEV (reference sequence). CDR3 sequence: CASSFGDSSYEQYF. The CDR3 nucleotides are TGTGCCAGCAGTTTCGGGGACAGTTCCTACGAGCAGTACTTC.

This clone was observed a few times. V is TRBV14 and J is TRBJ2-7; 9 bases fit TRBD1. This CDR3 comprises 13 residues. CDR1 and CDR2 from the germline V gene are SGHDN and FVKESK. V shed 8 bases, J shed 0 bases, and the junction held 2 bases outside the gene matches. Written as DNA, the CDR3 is TGTGCCAGCGGGGACAGGGCCTCCTACGAGCAGTACTTC. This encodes CASGDRASYEQYF.

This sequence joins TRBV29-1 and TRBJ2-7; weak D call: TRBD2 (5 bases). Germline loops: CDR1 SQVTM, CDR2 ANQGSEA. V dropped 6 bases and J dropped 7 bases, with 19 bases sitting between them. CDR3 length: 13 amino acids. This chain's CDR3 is CSVGLSESREQYF. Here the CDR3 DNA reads TGCAGCGTCGGACTGAGTGAGAGTCGGGAGCAGTACTTC.

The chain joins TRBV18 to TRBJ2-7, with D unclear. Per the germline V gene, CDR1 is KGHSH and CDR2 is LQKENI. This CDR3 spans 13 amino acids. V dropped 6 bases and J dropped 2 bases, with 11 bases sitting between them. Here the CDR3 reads CASSLPGTYEQYF. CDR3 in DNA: TGTGCCAGCTCCCTGCCCGGTACCTACGAGCAGTACTTC. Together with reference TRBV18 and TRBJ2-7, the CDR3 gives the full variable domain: NAGVMQNPRHLVRRRGQEARLRCSPMKGHSHVYWYRQLPEEGLKFMVYLQKENIIDESGMPKERFSAEFPKEGPSILRIQQVVRGDSAAYFCASSLPGTYEQYFGPGTRLTVT.

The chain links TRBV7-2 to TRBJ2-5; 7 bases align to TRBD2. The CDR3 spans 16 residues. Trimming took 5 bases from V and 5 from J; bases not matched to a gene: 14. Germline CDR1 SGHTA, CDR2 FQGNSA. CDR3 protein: CASSRDWAGELETQYF. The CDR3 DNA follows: TGTGCCAGCAGCCGCGACTGGGCGGGAGAGTTGGAGACCCAGTACTTC. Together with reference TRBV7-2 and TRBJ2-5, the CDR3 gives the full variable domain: GAGVSQSPSNKVTEKGKDVELRCDPISGHTALYWYRQSLGQGLEFLIYFQGNSAPDKSGLPSDRFSAERTGGSVSTLTIQRTQQEDSAVYLCASSRDWAGELETQYFGPGTRLLVL.

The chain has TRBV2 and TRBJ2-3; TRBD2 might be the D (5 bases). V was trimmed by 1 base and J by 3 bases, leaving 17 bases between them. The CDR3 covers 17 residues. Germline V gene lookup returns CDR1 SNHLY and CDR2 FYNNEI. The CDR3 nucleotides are TGTGCCAGCAGTGAAGATCTAGCCGGCCCCGGTACAGATACGCAGTATTTT. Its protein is CASSEDLAGPGTDTQYF.

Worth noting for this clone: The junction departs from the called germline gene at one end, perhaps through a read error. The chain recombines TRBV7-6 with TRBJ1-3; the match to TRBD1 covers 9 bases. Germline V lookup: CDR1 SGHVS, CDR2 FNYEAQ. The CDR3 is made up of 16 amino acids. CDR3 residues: CAGSSKTGGSGNTIYF. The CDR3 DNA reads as TGTGCCGGCAGCTCAAAGACAGGGGGCTCTGGAAACACCATATATTTT.

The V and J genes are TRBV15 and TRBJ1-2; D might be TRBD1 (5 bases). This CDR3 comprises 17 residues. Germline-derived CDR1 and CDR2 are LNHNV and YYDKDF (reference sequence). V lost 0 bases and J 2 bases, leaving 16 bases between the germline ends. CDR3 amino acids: CATSRDKYFGGNYGYTF. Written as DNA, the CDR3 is TGTGCCACCAGCAGAGATAAATATTTCGGGGGGAACTATGGCTACACCTTC.

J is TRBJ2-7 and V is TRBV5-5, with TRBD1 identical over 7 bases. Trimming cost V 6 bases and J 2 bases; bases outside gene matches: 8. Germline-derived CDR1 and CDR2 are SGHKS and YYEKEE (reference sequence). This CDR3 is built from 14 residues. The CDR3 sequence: CASTFAQGPYEQYF. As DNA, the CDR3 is TGTGCCAGCACCTTTGCACAGGGGCCCTACGAGCAGTACTTC.

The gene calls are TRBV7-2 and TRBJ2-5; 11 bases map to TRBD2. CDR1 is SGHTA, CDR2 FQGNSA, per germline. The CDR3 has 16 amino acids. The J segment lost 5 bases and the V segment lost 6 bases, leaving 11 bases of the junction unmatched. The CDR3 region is CASRLDVAGGWETQYF. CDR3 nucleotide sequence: TGTGCCAGCAGGCTAGATGTAGCGGGAGGGTGGGAGACCCAGTACTTC. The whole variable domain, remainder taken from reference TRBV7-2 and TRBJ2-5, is GAGVSQSPSNKVTEKGKDVELRCDPISGHTALYWYRQSLGQGLEFLIYFQGNSAPDKSGLPSDRFSAERTGGSVSTLTIQRTQQEDSAVYLCASRLDVAGGWETQYFGPGTRLLVL.

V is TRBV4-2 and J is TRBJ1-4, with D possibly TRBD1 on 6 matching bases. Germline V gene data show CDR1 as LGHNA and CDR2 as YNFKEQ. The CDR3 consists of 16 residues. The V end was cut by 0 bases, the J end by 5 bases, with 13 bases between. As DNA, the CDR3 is TGTGCCAGCAGCCAAGATGGGGACAACTTAAATGAAAAACTGTTTTTT. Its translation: CASSQDGDNLNEKLFF.

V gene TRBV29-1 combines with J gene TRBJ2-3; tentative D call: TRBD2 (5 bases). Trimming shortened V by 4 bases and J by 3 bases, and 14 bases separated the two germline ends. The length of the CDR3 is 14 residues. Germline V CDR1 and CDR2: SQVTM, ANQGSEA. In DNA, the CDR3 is TGCAGCGTTGTTTGGCCCCGGGGTACAGATACGCAGTATTTT. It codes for CSVVWPRGTDTQYF.

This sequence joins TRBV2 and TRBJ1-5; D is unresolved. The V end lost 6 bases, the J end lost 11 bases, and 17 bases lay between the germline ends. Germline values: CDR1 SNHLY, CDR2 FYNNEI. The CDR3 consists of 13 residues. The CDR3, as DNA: TGTGCCAGCAGCCCAGTTTCCCCATTGGCCCAGCATTTT. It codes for CASSPVSPLAQHF. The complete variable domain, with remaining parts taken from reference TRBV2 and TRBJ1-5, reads EPEVTQTPSHQVTQMGQEVILRCVPISNHLYFYWYRQILGQKVEFLVSFYNNEISEKSEIFDDQFSVERPDGSNFTLKIRSTKLEDSAMYFCASSPVSPLAQHFGDGTRLSIL.

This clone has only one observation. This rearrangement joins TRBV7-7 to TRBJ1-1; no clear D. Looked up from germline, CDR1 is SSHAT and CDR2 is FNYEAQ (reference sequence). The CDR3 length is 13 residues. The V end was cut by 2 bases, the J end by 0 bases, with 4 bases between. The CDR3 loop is CASSLTLNTEAFF. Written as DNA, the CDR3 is TGTGCCAGCAGCTTAACACTGAACACTGAAGCTTTCTTT.